This T cell receptor (beta chain) was recovered during a study of cytomegalovirus exposure and HLA in healthy donors. Whole-study context: In a previous analysis, 110 million or so unique TCR beta sequences were found from 170 million or so T cells.

The primer mix had 60 Vbeta and 13 Jbeta primers. Data came from immunoSEQ multiplex PCR; TCRdb stores just in-frame clones and leaves some out. The table includes about 120,000 clones, about 73% detected once. A remark on this clone: Antigen specificity is unknown.

Study-level points and caveats: When presence/absence was analysed, sequencing depth was taken to be roughly uniform across donors. Accounts indicate the classifier identified cytomegalovirus status with strong specificity and sensitivity. Reportedly, TCR beta sequences accurately predicted HLA-A and HLA-B alleles in most subjects.

J was trimmed by 8 bases and V by 0 bases; bases with no gene match: 12. CDR1 and CDR2 (germline): LGHNA, YNFKEQ. The CDR3 length is 16 residues. This receptor was taken from a woman under 40 in good health and CMV-seropositive. Sequencing used PBMCs. This rearrangement joins TRBV4-2 to TRBJ1-2; 7 bases align to TRBD1. The CDR3 DNA reads as TGTGCCAGCAGCCAAGATTCCGGCAGGGGGGATCAGGGCTACACCTTC. Translation: CASSQDSGRGDQGYTF.